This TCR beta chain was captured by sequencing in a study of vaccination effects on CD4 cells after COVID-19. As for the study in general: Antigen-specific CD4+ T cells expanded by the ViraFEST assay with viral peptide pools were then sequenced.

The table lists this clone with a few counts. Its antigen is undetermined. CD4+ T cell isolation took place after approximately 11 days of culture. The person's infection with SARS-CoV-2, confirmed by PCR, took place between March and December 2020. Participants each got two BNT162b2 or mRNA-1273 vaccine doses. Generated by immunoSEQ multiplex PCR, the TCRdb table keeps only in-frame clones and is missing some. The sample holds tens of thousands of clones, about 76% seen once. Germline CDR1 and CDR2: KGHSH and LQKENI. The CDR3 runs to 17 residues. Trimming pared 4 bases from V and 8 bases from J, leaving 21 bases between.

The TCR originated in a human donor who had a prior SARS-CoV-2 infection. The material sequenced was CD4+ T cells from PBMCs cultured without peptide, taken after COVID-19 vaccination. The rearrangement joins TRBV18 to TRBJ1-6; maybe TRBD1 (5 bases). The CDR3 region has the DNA TGTGCCAGCTCACGTGCCGGCGCAGGGCTAATGGATTCACCCCTCCACTTT. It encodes CASSRAGAGLMDSPLHF.